The T cell receptor (beta chain) described here comes from a study of graft-versus-host responses after intestinal transplantation. Study summary: Recipients had multivisceral, liver-intestinal, or isolated intestinal transplants. Following induction with anti-thymocyte globulin, all recipients were given tacrolimus and steroids for roughly three years.

CDR3 length: 15 residues. V lost 8 bases, J lost 1 base, and 5 bases stayed unmatched. Looked up from germline, CDR1 is SGHVS and CDR2 is FQNEAQ. To note about this clone: Its specificity is unknown.

Profiling relied on immunoSEQ multiplex PCR, and the TCRdb table lists in-frame clones only, not all of them. There are under 45,000 clones in the sample; roughly 95% occur only once, and 0.2% to 0.25% lies in the top ten. The study's findings and limits: Recipient marrow showed GvH clones, some seen first in ileum or blood. The study associated peak circulating GvH clone levels with early post-transplant HvG declines.

The input for sequencing was unstimulated CD4+ T cells sorted from spleen or lymph node cells, taken before transplant. The chain joins TRBV7-8 to TRBJ2-3, with 11 bases lining up with TRBD2. This receptor was identified in a human donor who was the organ donor for an intestinal transplant. CDR3 sequence (DNA): TGTGCCAGCGTATTAGCGGGGGGGCGCACAGATACGCAGTATTTT. It encodes CASVLAGGRTDTQYF. Variable domain in full (rest from reference TRBV7-8 and TRBJ2-3): GAGVSQSPRYKVAKRGQDVALRCDPISGHVSLFWYQQALGQGPEFLTYFQNEAQLDKSGLPSDRFFAERPEGSVSTLKIQRTQQEDSAVYLCASVLAGGRTDTQYFGPGTRLTVL.